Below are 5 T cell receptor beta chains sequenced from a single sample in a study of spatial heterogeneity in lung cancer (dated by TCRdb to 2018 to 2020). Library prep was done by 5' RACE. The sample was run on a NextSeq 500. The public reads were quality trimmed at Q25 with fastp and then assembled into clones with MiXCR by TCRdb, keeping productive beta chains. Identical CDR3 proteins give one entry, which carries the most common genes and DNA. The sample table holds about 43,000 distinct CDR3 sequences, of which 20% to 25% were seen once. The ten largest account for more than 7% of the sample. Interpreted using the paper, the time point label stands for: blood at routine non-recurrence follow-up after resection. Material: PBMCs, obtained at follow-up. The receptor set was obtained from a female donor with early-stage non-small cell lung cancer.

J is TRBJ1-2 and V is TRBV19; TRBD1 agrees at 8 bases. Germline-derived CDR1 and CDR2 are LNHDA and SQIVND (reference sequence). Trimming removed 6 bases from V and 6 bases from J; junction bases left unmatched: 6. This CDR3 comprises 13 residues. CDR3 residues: CASRPGQVHGYTF. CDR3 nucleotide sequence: TGTGCCAGTAGACCGGGACAGGTCCATGGCTACACCTTC.

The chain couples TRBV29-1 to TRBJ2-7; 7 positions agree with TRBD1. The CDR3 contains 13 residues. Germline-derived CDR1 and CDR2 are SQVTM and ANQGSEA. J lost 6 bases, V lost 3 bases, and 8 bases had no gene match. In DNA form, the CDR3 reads TGCAGCGTTGATGAATCTCCAGGGGGCGAGCAGTACTTC. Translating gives CSVDESPGGEQYF.

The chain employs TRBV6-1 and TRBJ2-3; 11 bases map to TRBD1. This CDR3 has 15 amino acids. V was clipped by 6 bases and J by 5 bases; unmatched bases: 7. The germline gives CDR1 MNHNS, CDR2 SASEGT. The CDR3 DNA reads TGTGCCAGCAGAAGGACAGGGGGCAGTGGAGATACGCAGTATTTT. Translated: CASRRTGGSGDTQYF.

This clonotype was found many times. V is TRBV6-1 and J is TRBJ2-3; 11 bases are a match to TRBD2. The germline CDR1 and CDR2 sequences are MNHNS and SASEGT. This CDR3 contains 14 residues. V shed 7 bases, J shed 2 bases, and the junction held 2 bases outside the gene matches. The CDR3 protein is CASTTSGNTDTQYF. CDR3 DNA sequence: TGTGCCAGCACGACTAGCGGGAACACAGATACGCAGTATTTT.

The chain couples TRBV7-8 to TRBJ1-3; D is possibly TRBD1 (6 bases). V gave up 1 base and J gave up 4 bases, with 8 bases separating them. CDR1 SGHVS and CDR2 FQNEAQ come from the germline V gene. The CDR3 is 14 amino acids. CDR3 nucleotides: TGTGCCAGCAGCTTAGGGACAGCCGGAAACACCATATATTTT. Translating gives CASSLGTAGNTIYF.